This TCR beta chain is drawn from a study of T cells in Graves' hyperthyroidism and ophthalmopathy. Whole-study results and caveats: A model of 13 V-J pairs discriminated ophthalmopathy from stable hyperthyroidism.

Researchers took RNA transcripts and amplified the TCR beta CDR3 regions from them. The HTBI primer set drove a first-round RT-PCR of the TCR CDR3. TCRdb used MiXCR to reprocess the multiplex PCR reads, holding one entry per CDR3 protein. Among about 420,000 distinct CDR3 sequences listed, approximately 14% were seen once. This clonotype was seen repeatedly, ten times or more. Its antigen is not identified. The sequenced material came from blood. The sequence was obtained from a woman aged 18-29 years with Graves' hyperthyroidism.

The CDR3 nucleotides read TGCGCCAGCAGCTTCACGAGGGGACAGTACACCTTC. Translation: CASSFTRGQYTF. The V and J genes are TRBV5-1 and TRBJ1-2; 7 nucleotides align to TRBD1. Germline V gene lookup returns CDR1 SGHRS and CDR2 YFSETQ. The trim removed 2 bases at V and 11 bases at J, leaving 6 bases unmatched. The CDR3 sequence is 12 residues long.